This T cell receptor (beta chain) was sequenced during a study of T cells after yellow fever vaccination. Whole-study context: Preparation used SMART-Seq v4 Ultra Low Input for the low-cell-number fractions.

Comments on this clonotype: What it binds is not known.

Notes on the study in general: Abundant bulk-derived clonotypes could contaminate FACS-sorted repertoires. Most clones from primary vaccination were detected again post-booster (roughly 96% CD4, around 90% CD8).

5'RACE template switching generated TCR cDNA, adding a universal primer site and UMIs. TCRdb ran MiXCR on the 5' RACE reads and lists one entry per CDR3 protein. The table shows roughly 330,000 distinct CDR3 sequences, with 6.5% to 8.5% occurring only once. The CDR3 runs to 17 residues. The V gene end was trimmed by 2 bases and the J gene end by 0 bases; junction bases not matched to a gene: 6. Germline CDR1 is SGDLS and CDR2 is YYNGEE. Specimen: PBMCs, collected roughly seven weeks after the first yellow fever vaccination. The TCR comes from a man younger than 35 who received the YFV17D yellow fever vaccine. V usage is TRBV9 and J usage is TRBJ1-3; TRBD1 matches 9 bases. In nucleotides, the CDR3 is TGTGCCAGCAGCGTCGGATGGGACAGGGACTCTGGAAACACCATATATTTT. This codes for CASSVGWDRDSGNTIYF. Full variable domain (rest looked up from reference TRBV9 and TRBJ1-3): DSGVTQTPKHLITATGQRVTLRCSPRSGDLSVYWYQQSLDQGLQFLIQYYNGEERAKGNILERFSAQQFPDLHSELNLSSLELGDSALYFCASSVGWDRDSGNTIYFGEGSWLTVV.